These 28 T cell receptor delta chains share one sample of origin, sequenced in a study of γδ T cells in repeated Plasmodium falciparum infection. Flow sorting of PBMC yielded separate Vgamma9/Vdelta2+ and Vdelta2-negative gammadelta T cell populations for bulk repertoire analysis. TCRdb re-processed the multiplex PCR reads via CATT. The sample contains around 52,000 delta-chain clones, around 1.7% of which appear only once. The sample comprised gamma-delta T cells from blood. The receptor source for this set is a pool of human donors (malaria-infected and uninfected, not separated).

With regard to this clone: The protein given by TCRdb reflects a much larger clone and differs at residue 11 from this DNA's translation, likely from a read error; the protein shown is the DNA's translation. The chain uses TRDV1 and TRDJ1; 10 nucleotides agree with TRDD3. The J gene comes from matching the DNA to germline here; TCRdb lacks it. The germline gives CDR1 TSWWSYY, CDR2 QGS. V shed 2 bases, J shed 0 bases, and the junction held 30 bases outside the gene matches. This CDR3 is 25 amino acids long. The CDR3 coding sequence is TGTGCTCTTGGGGAAGGACTGCATCGGGCGGAGACTGGGGGATCGTTTCCCCCGTACACCGATAAACTCATCTTT. This sequence encodes CALGEGLHRAETGGSFPPYTDKLIF.

This clone was observed a handful of times. This likely came from a read error, as a far larger clone is one base away. This specimen includes other DNA sequences encoding the same CDR3. TRDV1 is the V gene, and the J gene was not called; the listed D gene, TRDD3, was not tested against the DNA. The germline CDR1 and CDR2 sequences are TSWWSYY and QGS. The CDR3 contains 24 residues. The CDR3 region is CALGRSKIPAFLRGIGGGTDKLIF. CDR3 nucleotides: TGTGCTCTTGGCCGATCAAAGATTCCTGCCTTCCTTCGGGGGATAGGAGGGGGCACCGATAAACTCATTTTT.

This clone was seen a few times. A far larger clone is just one base off, so this is likely a read error. This specimen includes other DNA sequences encoding the same CDR3. This sequence joins TRDV1 and TRDJ1, with TRDD3 matching over 7 bases. This CDR3 has 21 residues. CDR1 and CDR2 (germline): TSWWSYY, QGS. This chain's CDR3 is CALGEFFRGDNGGLYTDKLIF. The CDR3 region has the DNA TGTGCTCTTGGGGAATTTTTTCGTGGCGATAATGGGGGACTGTACACCGATAAACTCATCTTC.

Concerning this clone: A far larger clone is a single base away, which makes a read error likely. The sample has other DNA sequences that encode this CDR3 too. The chain couples TRDV1 to TRDJ1; no clear D gene. Trimming shortened V by 2 bases and J by 5 bases, and 27 bases separated the two germline ends. CDR3 size: 19 residues. Germline V CDR1 and CDR2: TSWWSYY, QGS. The CDR3: CALGEGVPRGVVCTDKLIF. CDR3 sequence (DNA): TGTGCTCTTGGGGAAGGGGTCCCACGCGGTGTTGTATGTACTGATAAACTCATCTTT.

This clone has at least ten counts. For this DNA, TCRdb reports the protein of a much larger clone, which diverges at residue 7, most likely from a read error; the protein presented here is translated directly from the DNA. The chain has TRDV2 and TRDJ1; 8 bases agree with TRDD3. No J gene was available from TCRdb, and it was assigned here by a germline match of the DNA. Germline values: CDR1 GEAIGNYY, CDR2 EKD. CDR3 length: 19 residues. V lost 4 bases and J lost 1; bases outside the gene matches: 19. The CDR3 DNA reads as TGTGCCTGTGATGGTGTGGCGGGATACGAACTGGGTCTCACCGATAAACTCATCTTT. Residues: CACDGVAGYELGLTDKLIF.

This clone was counted a few times. The junction departs from germline at one end; a sequencing error may be responsible. The chain links TRDV1 to TRDJ1; D call uncertain. The V gene's germline CDR1 is TSWWSYY and CDR2 QGS. The CDR3 has 20 amino acids. CDR3 coding DNA: TGTGCTCTTGGGGCCCTCCGAAGAGAACTAGCAAGGGGTTACAGCGATAAACTAATCTTT. It is translated as CALGALRRELARGYSDKLIF.

This clone has a handful of counts. A far larger clone lies a single base away; this is likely a read error. Other DNA variants within this sample encode the same CDR3. The chain combines TRDV1 with TRDJ1; 7 nucleotides match TRDD3. The J gene, missing from TCRdb, was assigned here through DNA to germline matching. The CDR3 has 27 residues. The germline gives CDR1 TSWWSYY, CDR2 QGS. CDR3 sequence: CALGEPYLPRCYSGICTGDTNTDKLIF. In DNA, the CDR3 is TGTGCTCTTGGGGAACCTTACCTCCCTCGTTGCTACAGCGGGATCTGTACTGGGGACACTAACACTGATAAACTCATCTTT.

This clone has ten or more counts. The translation of this DNA and the TCRdb protein of a much larger clone differ at residue 10, probably owing to a read error; the protein shown here is translated from the DNA. The chain uses TRDV2 and TRDJ2; no definite D call. CDR3 length equals 14 residues. Germline CDR1 reads GEAIGNYY; CDR2 reads EKD. For the CDR3, the DNA is TGTGCCTGTGACACCGGAACTTTGACAGAACAACTCTTCTTT. Protein product: CACDTGTLTEQLFF.

This clone was counted at least ten times. A read error likely explains why the TCRdb protein, taken from a much larger clone, differs from this DNA's translation at residue 11; the protein shown is translated from the DNA. The chain has TRDV2 and TRDJ3; TRDD3 might be the D (5 bases). TCRdb records no J gene; here it was assigned by comparing the DNA to germline. Germline lookup yields CDR1 GEAIGNYY and CDR2 EKD. This CDR3 has 19 amino acids. CDR3 nucleotide sequence: TGTGCCTGTGACACGGGTGGGGCCCTTAGCCCCTGGGACACACGACAGATGTTTTTC. Amino acid sequence: CACDTGGALSPWDTRQMFF.

In its sample, this clone is medium-sized (0.01 to 0.1%). Other nucleotide sequences from this sample produce the same CDR3. The rearrangement joins TRDV2 to TRDJ1; TRDD3 matches at 8 bases. Germline V gene sequence: CDR1 GEAIGNYY, CDR2 EKD. J was trimmed by 2 bases and V by 1 base; bases with no gene match: 11. The CDR3 has 17 residues. CDR3 sequence reads: CACDTRNYWGCTDKLIF. The CDR3 nucleotides are TGTGCCTGTGACACGCGTAATTACTGGGGGTGTACCGATAAACTCATCTTT.

This clone was detected ten times or more. The TCRdb record carries a much larger clone's protein, which differs from this DNA's translation at residue 11; a read error is the likely cause, and the protein listed here is the DNA translation. The CDR3 here is CALGELPSYILTDKLIF. The CDR3 DNA is TGTGCTCTTGGGGAACTTCCATCATATATCCTCACCGATAAACTCATCTTT. The rearrangement uses TRDV1 and TRDJ1; no definite D call. The CDR3 sequence is 17 residues long. V lost 0 bases to trimming and J lost 1 base, with 15 bases between them. Germline lookup yields CDR1 TSWWSYY and CDR2 QGS.

This clone has more than one count but fewer than ten. The amino acid sequence in TCRdb belongs to a much larger clone and departs from this DNA's translation at residue 15, likely a sequencing read error; the sequence shown is translated from the DNA. V and J are TRDV2 and TRDJ1; TRDD3 aligns across 13 bases. The J gene, absent from TCRdb, was called here by matching the DNA to germline. Germline V gene data show CDR1 as GEAIGNYY and CDR2 as EKD. The CDR3 is 21 amino acids. Trimming at V came to 2 bases and at J to 0 bases, leaving 17 bases not matched to a gene. The CDR3 DNA is TGTGCCTGTGACATCAAGAACTGGGGGATACGCCCCTCCGTTCACACCGATAAACTCATCTTT. Translated, it gives CACDIKNWGIRPSVHTDKLIF.

As to this clone: The protein that TCRdb holds for this DNA derives from a much larger clone and differs from the translated DNA at residue 13, which likely indicates a read error; the protein shown here is translated from the DNA. V gene TRDV1 combines with J gene TRDJ1; 8 nucleotides align to TRDD2. As TCRdb names no J gene, one was assigned here on the basis of a DNA match to germline. The CDR3 spans 21 residues. Germline lookup yields CDR1 TSWWSYY and CDR2 QGS. The V gene end was trimmed by 3 bases and the J gene end by 1 base; junction bases not matched to a gene: 22. The CDR3 bases are TGTGCTCTTGGGGACTCTTCCTACGGGAATGGGGTCACATGTGTCACCGATAAACTCATCTTT. As protein: CALGDSSYGNGVTCVTDKLIF.

This clone was seen a handful of times. TCRdb's protein for this DNA is that of a much larger clone and differs from the translation at residue 10, likely a read error; the protein shown is the DNA translation. The chain carries TRDV1 and TRDJ1; 12 nucleotides match TRDD3. V lost 6 bases to trimming and J lost 3 bases; unmatched junction nucleotides: 17. The length of the CDR3 is 19 residues. The germline V gene has CDR1 TSWWSYY and CDR2 QGS. For the CDR3, the DNA is TGTGCTCTTGGACGGGATCGTCCACGTGCTGGGGGATACGCCGATAAACTCATCTTT. It encodes CALGRDRPRAGGYADKLIF.

Comments on this clone: A far larger clone is one nucleotide away, so this likely arose from a read error. Other DNA sequences in the sample encode the same CDR3. The chain joins TRDV2 to TRDJ1; possibly TRDD3 for D (6 bases). The germline V gene encodes CDR1 GEAIGNYY and CDR2 EKD. This CDR3 contains 17 residues. Trimming left V 0 bases short and J 11 bases short, with 27 bases between. This CDR3 reads CACDTRVDTGCECKLIF. The DNA for the CDR3 is TGTGCCTGTGACACCCGTGTTGATACTGGGTGCGAGTGTAAGCTCATCTTT.

A note on this clone: Translating this DNA gives a protein that differs at residue 15 from the TCRdb one, which belongs to a much larger clone; a read error is likely, and the protein shown is this translation. The J gene was not called, though the V gene is TRDV2; TRDD3 is the table's D call, not checked against the DNA. CDR1 GEAIGNYY and CDR2 EKD come from the germline V gene. The CDR3 is 17 amino acids. CDR3 sequence (DNA): TGTGCCTGCGACCGGATGGGGGGATCTCCGGGCACCGATAAACCCATCTTT. Amino acids: CACDRMGGSPGTDKPIF.

Only a few counts were recorded for this clone. This likely traces to a read error, being one base from a far larger clone. Other DNA sequences within the sample encode an identical CDR3. The chain recombines TRDV1 with TRDJ1; 9 nucleotides match TRDD2. The CDR3 has 23 residues. Germline CDR1 is TSWWSYY and CDR2 is QGS. V was pared by 2 bases and J by 0 bases, with 25 bases of the junction left unmatched. CDR3 residues: CALGEFRRPSYRVGLLYTDKLIF. The CDR3 DNA follows: TGTGCTCTTGGGGAATTCCGGCGGCCTTCCTACCGTGTCGGGCTACTCTACACCGATAAACTCATCTTT.

This clone was seen ten or more times. The rearrangement uses TRDV1 and TRDJ1, with 11 bases lining up with TRDD3. The V gene end was trimmed by 0 bases and the J gene end by 1 base; junction bases not matched to a gene: 10. This CDR3 contains 19 residues. Germline assignment: CDR1 TSWWSYY and CDR2 QGS. CDR3 amino acids: CALGELSPAGGYRTDKLIF. The CDR3 region has the DNA TGTGCTCTTGGGGAACTTAGCCCCGCTGGGGGATACCGCACCGATAAACTCATCTTT.

This clone was recorded a few times. A far larger clone is one base from this, pointing to a likely read error. Other DNA sequences of this sample code for an identical CDR3. The genes are TRDV1 and TRDJ1, with D possibly TRDD3 on 5 matching bases. Here the J gene was assigned by germline matching of the DNA, as TCRdb has none. Between the trimmed V and J ends, which lost 0 bases and 5 bases, there was a span of 25 bases. Germline CDR1 reads TSWWSYY; CDR2 reads QGS. This CDR3 is 19 amino acids long. DNA for the CDR3: TGTGCTCTTGGGGAACTAGGGGGTACAGAGTCTTACCCGTGGGATAAACTCATCTTT. This sequence encodes CALGELGGTESYPWDKLIF.

Note on this clone: TCRdb's protein, taken from a much larger clone, differs from this DNA's translation at residue 13, likely owing to a read error; the protein displayed comes from the DNA. J is TRDJ2 and V is TRDV1; 11 nucleotides agree with TRDD3. Losses at the gene ends were 0 bases for V and 6 bases for J; bases not matched to a gene: 15. CDR3 length equals 20 residues. Germline lookup yields CDR1 TSWWSYY and CDR2 QGS. CDR3 loop: CALGELGAHWGICFSAQLFF. The CDR3 DNA is TGTGCTCTTGGGGAACTAGGAGCACACTGGGGGATATGCTTTTCAGCACAACTCTTCTTT.

Concerning this clone itself: This sequence is one base from a far larger clone and is likely a read error. The identical CDR3 is also encoded by other nucleotide sequences in the sample. The chain is built from TRDV1 and TRDJ3; 8 bases fit TRDD3. In germline, CDR1 is TSWWSYY, CDR2 QGS. The V segment lost 3 bases and the J segment 0 bases; nucleotides outside the gene matches: 19. CDR3 size: 23 residues. The CDR3 DNA reads as TGTGCTCTTGGGGAGTCCAAACCCCCACTACTGGGGGCCAGCTCCTGGGACACCCGACAGATGTTTTTC. Amino acids: CALGESKPPLLGASSWDTRQMFF.

In regard to this clone: The protein held in TCRdb is that of a much larger clone and does not match this DNA's translation at residue 8, likely because of a read error; the protein shown is translated from the DNA. V is TRDV2 and J is TRDJ1; 7 bases match TRDD2. V lost 3 bases, J lost 2 bases, and 5 bases stayed unmatched. This CDR3 is built from 14 residues. The germline V gene has CDR1 GEAIGNYY and CDR2 EKD. The CDR3, as DNA: TGTGCCTGTGACCTCCTTCCTCCTACCGATAAACTCATCTTT. Its translation is CACDLLPPTDKLIF.

As concerns this clone: The protein held in TCRdb is that of a much larger clone and does not match this DNA's translation at residue 3, likely because of a read error; the protein shown is translated from the DNA. The chain joins TRDV1 to TRDJ1; 8 nucleotides align to TRDD3. This CDR3 contains 14 residues. Trimming removed 10 bases from V and 0 bases from J; junction bases left unmatched: 7. CDR1 and CDR2 from the germline V gene are TSWWSYY and QGS. The CDR3 DNA follows: TGTGCTCCTGCGTTTGGGGGATACACCGATAAACTCATCTTT. As protein: CAPAFGGYTDKLIF.

A word on this clone: A far more abundant clone sits one base away, making this likely a read error. This sample also contains other DNA sequences that code for the same CDR3. The chain couples TRDV3 to TRDJ2, with 7 nucleotides matching TRDD3. CDR1 and CDR2 from the germline V gene are TVYSNPD and GDNSRS (reference sequence). The CDR3 loop spans 20 amino acids. The CDR3 is CAFSYPFSRGRGMHSAQLFF. CDR3 bases: TGTGCCTTTAGCTATCCCTTTTCGCGAGGACGGGGGATGCATTCAGCGCAACTCTTCTTT.

There are many counts of this clone. The TCRdb protein comes from a much larger clone and disagrees with this DNA's translation at residue 17, likely due to a read error; the protein given here is derived from the DNA. This rearrangement joins TRDV1 to TRDJ1; 9 bases match TRDD3. In germline, CDR1 is TSWWSYY, CDR2 QGS. This CDR3 has 20 residues. This CDR3 is CALGESVIFRGGYKADELIF. The CDR3 bases are TGTGCTCTTGGGGAATCGGTGATCTTTAGGGGGGGATACAAAGCCGATGAACTCATCTTT.

In this sample, this clone turned up a few times. The protein held in TCRdb is that of a much larger clone and does not match this DNA's translation at residue 11, likely because of a read error; the protein shown is translated from the DNA. The rearrangement joins TRDV1 to TRDJ1; tentative D call: TRDD3 (6 bases). TCRdb records no J gene; here it was assigned by comparing the DNA to germline. Germline assignment: CDR1 TSWWSYY and CDR2 QGS. Trimming took 0 bases from V and 0 from J, leaving 26 bases between them. The CDR3 sequence is 21 residues long. The CDR3 DNA is TGTGCTCTTGGGGAACTAGGCCTTCACCTACCGGGGATCCTGTACACCGATAAACTCATCTTT. Encoded protein: CALGELGLHLPGILYTDKLIF.

On this clone: TCRdb pairs this DNA with a much larger clone's protein that differs at residue 5, likely a read error; the protein shown was translated from the DNA. The rearrangement joins TRDV1 to TRDJ1; 9 nucleotides align to TRDD2. The CDR3 consists of 18 residues. Germline V gene data show CDR1 as TSWWSYY and CDR2 as QGS. The chain's CDR3 is CALGKLDPFLRHTDKLIF. The CDR3 DNA follows: TGTGCTCTTGGGAAACTTGACCCCTTCCTACGGCACACCGATAAACTCATCTTT.

The sample holds a few counts of this clone. This DNA's translation and the protein TCRdb lists, from a much larger clone, do not match at residue 3, likely due to a read error; the protein shown is translated from the DNA. This sequence joins TRDV1 and TRDJ1; D is perhaps TRDD2 (5 bases). Germline V gene lookup returns CDR1 TSWWSYY and CDR2 QGS. The CDR3 is 13 residues long. Deletions cut 10 bases from V and 3 bases from J, with 15 bases between. The CDR3 loop reads CAPSYRVSDKLIF. The DNA for the CDR3 is TGTGCTCCATCCTATCGGGTCTCCGATAAACTCATCTTT.